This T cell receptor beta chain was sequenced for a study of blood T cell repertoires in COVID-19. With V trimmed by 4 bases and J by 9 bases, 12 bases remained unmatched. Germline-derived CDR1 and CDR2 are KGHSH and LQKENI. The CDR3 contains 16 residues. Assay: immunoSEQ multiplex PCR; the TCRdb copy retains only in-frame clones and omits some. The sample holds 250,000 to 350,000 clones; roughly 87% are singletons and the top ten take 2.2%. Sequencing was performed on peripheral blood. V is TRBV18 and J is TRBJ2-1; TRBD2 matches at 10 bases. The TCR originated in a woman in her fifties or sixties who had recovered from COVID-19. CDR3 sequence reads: CASSLKDAAGGSEQFF. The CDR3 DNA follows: TGTGCCAGCTCACTCAAGGATGCAGCGGGAGGGAGTGAGCAGTTCTTC.